This TCR beta chain was profiled in a study of blood T cell repertoires in COVID-19 (dated by TCRdb to 2020 to 2021). Regarding the complete study: Collaborator samples came from the United States, Italy and Spain and covered acute and convalescent phases of COVID-19. The material from the prospective study consisted of cDNA or gDNA derived from T cells, B-cell-depleted T cells, or PBMCs. Subjects who had been exposed to COVID-19, were actively infected with it, or had recovered from it provided the deeply sampled blood TCRbeta repertoires that made up the dataset. The repertoires were released in a freely available public database meant as a resource for research on the immune response to SARS-CoV-2. The samples were drawn from two sources: the first 160 participants of the ongoing ImmuneRACE study, and fewer than 1,500 subjects contributed by 6 global collaborators. Nearly every sample came with metadata listing a de-identified subject ID, COVID-19 status, age in years and sex. Where HLA class I and class II types were available, the types were taken from metadata supplied by the sample provider, not from assay-based typing.

A note on this clone: What this receptor recognizes is not known. Per-base quality was not reported, and no clone a single base away is much larger than it.

Findings and caveats that apply to the study as a whole: The quantity of clinical and demographic metadata differed by source and by participant and was supplied without curation.

TCRbeta CDR3 regions were amplified from genomic DNA using the immunoSEQ Assay, a bias-controlled multiplex PCR. In the paper's pipeline: The number of nucleated cells in each sample was estimated from the amplification of reference gene primers within the assay. Sequence reads were collapsed and filtered to measure the absolute abundance of every unique TCRbeta CDR3 rearrangement. For each sample, productive Simpson clonality was calculated as the square root of Simpson's diversity index across productive rearrangements. The immuneACCESS repertoire file appears here via TCRdb, limited to in-frame rearrangements. These files lack a portion of the clones; in checked studies, under half of the deficit traces to unresolved V genes, and the cause of the others is not known. V and J calls and clone size are those listed in that table; D and trimming were worked out from the DNA. This sample comprises 130,000 or so clones, around 89% of them detected only once. 7.6% of the sample is held by the ten biggest clonotypes.

Collaborating institutions collected whole blood in K2EDTA tubes following their own protocols. For TCRbeta analysis, collaborators shipped samples as frozen whole blood, isolated PBMCs, or DNA extracted from either of those sample types. Inclusive of the bounding cysteine and phenylalanine, the CDR3 is 14 residues long. Here the CDR3 DNA is all that survives: 42 bases in frame from base 1. CDR1 and CDR2, per the germline V gene (reference sequence), are LGHDT and YNNKEL. Here V drops 8 bases and J drops 2 bases, and the junction holds 7 bases not matched to any gene. The clonotype comes from a man aged 50-60 years with acute or convalescent COVID-19. The source material was peripheral blood. The chain joins TRBV3-1 (or the pseudogene TRBV3-2) to TRBJ2-5; 8 of the junction bases match TRBD2. The DNA sequence is as follows: TGTGCCAGCGGGGGCACTAGCGGACAAGAGACCCAGTACTTC. This yields the protein CASGGTSGQETQYF.